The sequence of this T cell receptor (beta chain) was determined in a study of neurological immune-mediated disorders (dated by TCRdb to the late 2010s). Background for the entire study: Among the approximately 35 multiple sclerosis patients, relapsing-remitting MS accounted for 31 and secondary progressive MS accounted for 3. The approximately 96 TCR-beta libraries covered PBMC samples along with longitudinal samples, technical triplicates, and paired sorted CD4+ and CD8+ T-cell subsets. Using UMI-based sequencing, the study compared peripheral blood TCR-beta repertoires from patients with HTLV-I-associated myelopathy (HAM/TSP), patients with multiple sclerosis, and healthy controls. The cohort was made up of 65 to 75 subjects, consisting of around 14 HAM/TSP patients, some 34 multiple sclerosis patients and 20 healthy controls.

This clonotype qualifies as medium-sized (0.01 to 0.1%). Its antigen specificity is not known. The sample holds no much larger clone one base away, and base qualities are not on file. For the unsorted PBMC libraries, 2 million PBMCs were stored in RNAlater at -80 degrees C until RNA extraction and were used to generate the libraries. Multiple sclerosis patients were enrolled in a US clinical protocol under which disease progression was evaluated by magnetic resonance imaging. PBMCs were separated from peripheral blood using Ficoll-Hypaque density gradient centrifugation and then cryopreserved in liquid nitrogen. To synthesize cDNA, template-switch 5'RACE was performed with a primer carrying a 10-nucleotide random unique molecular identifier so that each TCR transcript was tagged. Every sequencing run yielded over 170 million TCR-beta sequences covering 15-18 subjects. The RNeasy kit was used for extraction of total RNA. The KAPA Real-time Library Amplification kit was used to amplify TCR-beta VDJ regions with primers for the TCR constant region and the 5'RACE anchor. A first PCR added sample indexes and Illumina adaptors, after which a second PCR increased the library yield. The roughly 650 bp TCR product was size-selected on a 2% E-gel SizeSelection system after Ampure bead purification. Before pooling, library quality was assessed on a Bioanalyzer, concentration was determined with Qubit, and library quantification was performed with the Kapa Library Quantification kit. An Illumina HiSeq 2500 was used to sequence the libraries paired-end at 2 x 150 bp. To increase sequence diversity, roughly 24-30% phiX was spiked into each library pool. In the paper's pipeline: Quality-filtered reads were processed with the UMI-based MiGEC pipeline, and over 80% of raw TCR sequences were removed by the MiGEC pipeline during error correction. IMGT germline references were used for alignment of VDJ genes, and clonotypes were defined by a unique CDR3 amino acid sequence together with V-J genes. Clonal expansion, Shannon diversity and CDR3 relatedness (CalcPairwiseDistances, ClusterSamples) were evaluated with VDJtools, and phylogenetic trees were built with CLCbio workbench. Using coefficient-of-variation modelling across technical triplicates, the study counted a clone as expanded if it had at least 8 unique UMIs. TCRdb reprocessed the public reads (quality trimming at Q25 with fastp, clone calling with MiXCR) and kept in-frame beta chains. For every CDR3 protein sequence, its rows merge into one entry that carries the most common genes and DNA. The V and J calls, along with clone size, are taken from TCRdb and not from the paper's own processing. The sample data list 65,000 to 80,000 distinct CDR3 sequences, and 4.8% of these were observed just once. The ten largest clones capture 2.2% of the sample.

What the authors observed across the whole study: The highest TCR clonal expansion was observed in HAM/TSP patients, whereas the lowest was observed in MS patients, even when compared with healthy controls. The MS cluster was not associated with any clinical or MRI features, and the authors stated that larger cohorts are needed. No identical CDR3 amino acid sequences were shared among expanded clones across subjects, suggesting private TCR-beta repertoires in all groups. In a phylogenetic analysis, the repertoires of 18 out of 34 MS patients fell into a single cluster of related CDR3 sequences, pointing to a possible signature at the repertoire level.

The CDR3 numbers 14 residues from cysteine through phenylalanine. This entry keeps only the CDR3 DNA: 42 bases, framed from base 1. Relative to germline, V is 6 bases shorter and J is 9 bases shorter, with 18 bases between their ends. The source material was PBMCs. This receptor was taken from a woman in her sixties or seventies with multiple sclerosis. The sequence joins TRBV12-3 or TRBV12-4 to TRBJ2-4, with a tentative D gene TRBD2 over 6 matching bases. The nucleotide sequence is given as TGTGCCAGCAGCTACGGACTATCTTCCGGCATTCAGTACTTC. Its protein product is CASSYGLSSGIQYF.